The clone carrying this T cell receptor (beta chain) turned up a few times. The antigen is undetermined. The sequenced template was cDNA made from the entire isolated RNA. Libraries were prepared by immunoSEQ multiplex PCR; TCRdb keeps only in-frame clonotypes and omits some of them. The sample includes 450,000 to 550,000 clones, approximately 31% of them seen just once. V was pared by 5 bases and J by 5 bases, with 7 bases of the junction left unmatched. The CDR3 extends over 14 amino acids. Germline V lookup: CDR1 LNHDA, CDR2 SQIVND (reference sequence). These data originate in a study of beta chain features in type 1 diabetes. Study outcomes and limitations: In every one of the four CD4+ subsets, TCRB CDR3s were moderately but significantly shorter in Type 1 diabetes patients.

Isolation of CD4+ naive, central memory, regulatory and stem cell-like memory cells was achieved by sorting via CD45RO/CCR7/CD25/CD127/CD95/CD27. Purity above 98% was achieved in all sorted populations. Source material: naive CD4+ T cells from blood. This sequence joins TRBV19 and TRBJ1-1, with 8 bases fitting TRBD1. The TCR sequence derives from a man aged 18 to 30 in good health. The CDR3 protein is CASSLKGQDTEAFF. The DNA of the CDR3 is TGTGCCAGTAGTCTGAAGGGACAGGATACTGAAGCTTTCTTT. The full variable domain, completed using reference TRBV19 and TRBJ1-1, is DGGITQSPKYLFRKEGQNVTLSCEQNLNHDAMYWYRQDPGQGLRLIYYSQIVNDFQKGDIAEGYSVSREKKESFPLTVTSAQKNPTAFYLCASSLKGQDTEAFFGQGTRLTVV.